This T cell receptor beta chain is drawn from a study of T cell changes during pregnancy in multiple sclerosis. Here immunoSEQ multiplex PCR was the method, and the copy in TCRdb shows in-frame clones only, minus some. Counted here are tens of thousands of clones, over 90% occurring once; the ten biggest clones make up over 2.5%. The CDR3 consists of 14 residues. The germline gives CDR1 MDHEN, CDR2 SYDVKM. V was trimmed by 7 bases and J by 4 bases, leaving 16 bases between them. Source: CD8+ T cells from peripheral blood mononuclear cells, taken in the third trimester of pregnancy. This TCR derives from a female donor with multiple sclerosis, enrolled in a pregnancy study. The V gene is TRBV28, the J gene TRBJ1-2, with a tentative D call TRBD1 (6 bases). The CDR3 coding sequence is TGTGCCAGCAACGAAATCACGACAGGCTATGGCTACACCTTC. This translates into CASNEITTGYGYTF.